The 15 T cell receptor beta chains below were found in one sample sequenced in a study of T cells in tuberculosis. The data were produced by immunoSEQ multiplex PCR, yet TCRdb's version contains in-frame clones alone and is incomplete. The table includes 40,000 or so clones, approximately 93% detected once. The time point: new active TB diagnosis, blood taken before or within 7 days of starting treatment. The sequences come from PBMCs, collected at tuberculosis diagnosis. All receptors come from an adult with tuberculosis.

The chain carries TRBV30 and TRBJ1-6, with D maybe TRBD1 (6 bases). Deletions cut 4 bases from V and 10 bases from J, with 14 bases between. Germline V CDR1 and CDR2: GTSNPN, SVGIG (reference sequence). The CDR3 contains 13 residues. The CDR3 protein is CAWKQGTGSPLHF. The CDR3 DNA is TGTGCCTGGAAACAGGGTACGGGATCACCCCTCCACTTT.

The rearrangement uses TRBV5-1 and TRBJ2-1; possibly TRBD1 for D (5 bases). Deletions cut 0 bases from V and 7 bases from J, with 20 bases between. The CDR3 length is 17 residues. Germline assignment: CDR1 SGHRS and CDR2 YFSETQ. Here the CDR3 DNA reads TGCGCCAGCAGCTTGGGGCTGGTAGGGGTAGGGGTGAATGAGCAGTTCTTC. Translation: CASSLGLVGVGVNEQFF.

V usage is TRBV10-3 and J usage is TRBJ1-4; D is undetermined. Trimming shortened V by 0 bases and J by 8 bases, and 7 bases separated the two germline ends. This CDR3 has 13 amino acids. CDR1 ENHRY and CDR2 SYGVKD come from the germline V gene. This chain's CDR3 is CAISESPMEKLFF. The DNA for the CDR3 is TGTGCCATCAGTGAGTCCCCTATGGAAAAACTGTTTTTT.

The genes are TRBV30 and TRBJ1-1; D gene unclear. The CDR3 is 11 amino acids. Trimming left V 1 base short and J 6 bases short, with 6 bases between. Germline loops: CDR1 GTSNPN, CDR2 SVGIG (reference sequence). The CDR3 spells CAWSAGPEAFF. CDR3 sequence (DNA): TGTGCCTGGAGTGCAGGCCCTGAAGCTTTCTTT.

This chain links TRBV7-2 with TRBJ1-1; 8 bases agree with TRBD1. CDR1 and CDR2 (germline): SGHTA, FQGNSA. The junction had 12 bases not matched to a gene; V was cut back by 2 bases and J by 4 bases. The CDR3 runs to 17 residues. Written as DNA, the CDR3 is TGTGCCAGCAGCTTACGGGGGACAGGAGGGTTGGGCACTGAAGCTTTCTTT. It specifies CASSLRGTGGLGTEAFF. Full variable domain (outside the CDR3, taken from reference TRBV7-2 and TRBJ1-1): GAGVSQSPSNKVTEKGKDVELRCDPISGHTALYWYRQSLGQGLEFLIYFQGNSAPDKSGLPSDRFSAERTGGSVSTLTIQRTQQEDSAVYLCASSLRGTGGLGTEAFFGQGTRLTVV.

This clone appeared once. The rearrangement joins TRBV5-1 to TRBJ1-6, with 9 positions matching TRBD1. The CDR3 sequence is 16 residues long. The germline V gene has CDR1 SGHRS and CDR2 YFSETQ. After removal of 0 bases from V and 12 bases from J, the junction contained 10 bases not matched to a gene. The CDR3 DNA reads TGCGCCAGCAGCTTGGGGGGACAGGGAATTCGTGAACCCCTCCACTTT. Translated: CASSLGGQGIREPLHF.

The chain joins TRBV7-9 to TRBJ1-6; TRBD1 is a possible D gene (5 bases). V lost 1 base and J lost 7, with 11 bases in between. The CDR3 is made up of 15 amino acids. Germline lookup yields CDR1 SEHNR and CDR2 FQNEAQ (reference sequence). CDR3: CASSLGRVWNSPLHF. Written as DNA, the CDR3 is TGTGCCAGCAGCTTAGGCAGGGTCTGGAATTCACCCCTCCACTTT.

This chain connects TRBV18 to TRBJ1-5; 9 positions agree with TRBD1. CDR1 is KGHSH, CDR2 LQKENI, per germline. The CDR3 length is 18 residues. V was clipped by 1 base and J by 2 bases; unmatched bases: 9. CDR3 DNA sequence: TGTGCCAGCTCACCACTGGGACAGGGAACCAGCGGCAATCAGCCCCAGCATTTT. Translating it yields CASSPLGQGTSGNQPQHF.

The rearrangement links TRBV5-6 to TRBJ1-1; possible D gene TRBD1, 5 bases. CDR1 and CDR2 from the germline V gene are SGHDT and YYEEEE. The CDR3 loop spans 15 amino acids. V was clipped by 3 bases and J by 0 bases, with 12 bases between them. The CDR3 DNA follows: TGTGCCAGCAGCTCGATTTTGACAGTGAACACTGAAGCTTTCTTT. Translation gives CASSSILTVNTEAFF.

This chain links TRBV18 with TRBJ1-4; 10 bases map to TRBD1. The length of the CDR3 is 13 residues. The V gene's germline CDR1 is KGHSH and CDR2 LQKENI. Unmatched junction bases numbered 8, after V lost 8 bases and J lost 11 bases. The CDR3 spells CASRMGTGEKLFF. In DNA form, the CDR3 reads TGTGCCAGCCGGATGGGGACAGGGGAGAAACTGTTTTTT.

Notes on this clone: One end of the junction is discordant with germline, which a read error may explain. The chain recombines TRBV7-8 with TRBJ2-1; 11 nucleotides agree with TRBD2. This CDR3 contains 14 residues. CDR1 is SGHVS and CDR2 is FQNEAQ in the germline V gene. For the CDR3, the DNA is TGTGCCAGCAGCTACGCCGGGACTAGCGGACTTGAGGTCTTC. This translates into CASSYAGTSGLEVF.

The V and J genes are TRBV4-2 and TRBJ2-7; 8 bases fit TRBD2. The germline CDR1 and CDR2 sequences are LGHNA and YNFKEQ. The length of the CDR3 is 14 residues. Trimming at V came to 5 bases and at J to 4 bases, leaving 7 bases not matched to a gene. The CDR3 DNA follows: TGTGCCAGCAGCGTGGGCGGGGGGAGTTACGAGCAGTACTTC. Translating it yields CASSVGGGSYEQYF.

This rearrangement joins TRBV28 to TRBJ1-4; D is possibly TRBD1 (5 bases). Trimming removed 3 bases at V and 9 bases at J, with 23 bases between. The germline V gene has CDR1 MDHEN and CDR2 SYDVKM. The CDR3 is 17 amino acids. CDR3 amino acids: CASSFGGTLGRGKKLFF. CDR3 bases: TGTGCCAGCAGTTTCGGCGGGACTCTCGGGAGGGGAAAAAAACTGTTTTTT.

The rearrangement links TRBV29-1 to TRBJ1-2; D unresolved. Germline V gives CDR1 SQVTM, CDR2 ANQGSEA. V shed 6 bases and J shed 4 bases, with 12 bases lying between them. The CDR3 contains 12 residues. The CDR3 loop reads CSVETYGYGYTF. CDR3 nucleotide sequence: TGCAGCGTGGAGACCTACGGCTATGGCTACACCTTC. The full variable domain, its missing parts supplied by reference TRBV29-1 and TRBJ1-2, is SAVISQKPSRDICQRGTSLTIQCQVDSQVTMMFWYRQQPGQSLTLIATANQGSEATYESGFVIDKFPISRPNLTFSTLTVSNMSPEDSSIYLCSVETYGYGYTFGSGTRLTVV.

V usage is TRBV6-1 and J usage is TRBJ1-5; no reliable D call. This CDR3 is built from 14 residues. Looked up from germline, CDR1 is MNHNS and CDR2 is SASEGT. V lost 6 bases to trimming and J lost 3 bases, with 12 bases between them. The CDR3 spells CASRVSGYNQPQHF. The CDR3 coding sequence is TGTGCCAGCAGGGTCTCCGGTTACAATCAGCCCCAGCATTTT.